Here is one TCR beta chain with its context. These data belong to a study of memory CD4+ T cells and cytomegalovirus serostatus. Single viable CD3+CD4+CD8-CD45RO+ cells were sorted as the memory CD4+ T cells. Germline CDR1 reads GTSNPN; CDR2 reads SVGIG (reference sequence). This CDR3 is 14 amino acids long. The method was immunoSEQ multiplex PCR; TCRdb's version includes in-frame clones alone and lacks a portion of them. The sample consists of approximately 70,000 clones, 75% to 80% of them appearing once. The V gene is TRBV30, the J gene TRBJ2-5; 10 nucleotides align to TRBD1. The DNA end lines up better with TRBJ2-7; the J call may be wrong. The TCR comes from an adult in good health and CMV-seropositive. The specimen sequenced was memory CD4+ T cells from blood. DNA of the CDR3: TGTGCCTGGACCAAGGGACAGGGGAGGTACGAGCAGTACTTC. It encodes CAWTKGQGRYEQYF.